Listed below are T cell receptor beta chains from one sample, sequenced in a study of T cell responses to AZD1222 COVID-19 vaccine. Repertoires were generated with immunoSEQ multiplex PCR, while TCRdb's copy carries only in-frame clones and drops some. The data contain 150,000 or so clones, around 92% of them singletons. The sample consisted of peripheral blood, taken on day 0 of AZD1222 vaccination. Source of these receptors: an adult in good health. Both conserved end residues are part of each CDR3. Fields, in order: J gene, CDR3 length, D gene, clone size, V gene, CDR3 protein, CDR3 DNA. A D gene is named only where the DNA matches it firmly. Rows may omit the clone size; those that give it use once, few, many or a size class.

J: TRBJ1-4; length: 14; D: -; size: -; V: TRBV4-3; CDR3: CASSQARTQERLFF; DNA: TGCGCCAGCAGCCAAGCGAGGACCCAGGAAAGACTGTTTTTT
J: TRBJ1-4; length: 13; D: -; size: -; V: TRBV19; CDR3: CASSIGIRSKLFF; DNA: TGTGCCAGTAGTATAGGGATAAGGTCGAAACTGTTTTTT
J: TRBJ1-3; length: 15; D: TRBD1; size: -; V: TRBV28; CDR3: CASSRTGDSGNTIYF; DNA: TGTGCCAGCAGTCGAACAGGGGACTCTGGAAACACCATATATTTT
J: TRBJ1-3; length: 15; D: TRBD1; size: once; V: TRBV5-6; CDR3: CASSLDGQGVNTIYF; DNA: TGTGCCAGCAGCTTGGATGGACAGGGAGTAAACACCATATATTTT
J: TRBJ2-2; length: 14; D: -; size: -; V: TRBV7-6; CDR3: CASSTQGTAGELFF; DNA: TGTGCCAGCAGCACTCAGGGTACTGCCGGGGAGCTGTTTTTT
J: TRBJ2-3; length: 24; D: -; size: -; V: TRBV21-1; CDR3: CASSKERTGTSGHPVISSTDTQYF; DNA: TGTGCCAGCAGCAAAGAGAGGACAGGCACTAGCGGCCACCCCGTTATTTCTAGCACAGATACGCAGTATTTT
J: TRBJ1-3; length: 13; D: -; size: -; V: TRBV30; CDR3: CAWSVASGNTIYF; DNA: TGTGCCTGGAGTGTCGCCTCTGGAAACACCATATATTTT
J: TRBJ1-1; length: 12; D: -; size: -; V: TRBV6-1; CDR3: CASSEATTLAFF; DNA: TGTGCCAGCAGTGAAGCGACAACGTTGGCTTTCTTT
J: TRBJ2-7; length: 14; D: -; size: -; V: TRBV7-9; CDR3: CASSSGKSSYEQYF; DNA: TGTGCCAGCAGCTCTGGAAAGTCTTCCTACGAGCAGTACTTC
J: TRBJ2-7; length: 15; D: -; size: -; V: TRBV21-1; CDR3: CASSQGANETYEQYF; DNA: TGTGCCAGCAGCCAGGGGGCCAACGAGACCTACGAGCAGTACTTC
J: TRBJ2-7; length: 12; D: -; size: -; V: TRBV30; CDR3: CACSQSSYEQYF; DNA: TGTGCCTGTAGCCAGAGCTCCTACGAGCAGTACTTC
J: TRBJ1-2; length: 12; D: -; size: -; V: TRBV12-3/TRBV12-4; CDR3: CASSLAAGGYTF; DNA: TGTGCCAGCAGTTTAGCAGCCGGGGGCTACACCTTC
J: TRBJ2-1; length: 16; D: -; size: -; V: TRBV18; CDR3: CASSPGPEVSYNEQFF; DNA: TGTGCCAGCTCACCAGGCCCCGAGGTCTCCTACAATGAGCAGTTCTTC
J: TRBJ1-1; length: 13; D: -; size: -; V: TRBV10-1; CDR3: CASSAQQNTEAFF; DNA: TGCGCCAGCAGTGCACAGCAGAACACTGAAGCTTTCTTT
J: TRBJ2-3; length: 16; D: -; size: -; V: TRBV6-1; CDR3: CASSEALGTIGDTQYF; DNA: TGTGCCAGCAGTGAAGCCCTAGGGACAATCGGGGATACGCAGTATTTT
J: TRBJ1-6; length: 16; D: -; size: -; V: TRBV7-9; CDR3: CASSLHPGANNSPLHF; DNA: TGTGCCAGCAGCTTACATCCGGGAGCTAATAATTCACCCCTCCACTTT
J: TRBJ1-5; length: 15; D: -; size: few; V: TRBV2; CDR3: CASKFDGIVDQPQHF; DNA: TGTGCCAGCAAGTTTGACGGGATAGTTGACCAGCCCCAGCATTTT
J: TRBJ2-2; length: 13; D: -; size: -; V: TRBV12-3/TRBV12-4; CDR3: CASSLWVTGELFF; DNA: TGTGCCAGCAGTTTGTGGGTCACCGGGGAGCTGTTTTTT